This T cell receptor (beta chain) was recovered during a study of Graves' ophthalmopathy and Graves' hyperthyroidism. Trimming pared 8 bases from V and 0 bases from J, leaving 16 bases between. The CDR3 is made up of 14 amino acids. Germline CDR1 SQVTM, CDR2 ANQGSEA. Amplified TCR beta CDR3 regions were obtained using RNA transcripts as template. HTBI primers served in a first-round RT-PCR, which a second-round multiplex PCR followed. TCRdb re-derived calls from the multiplex PCR reads in MiXCR, one entry per CDR3 protein. The sample lists about 700,000 distinct CDR3 sequences, over 40% occurring once. Pregnancy or lactation, uncontrolled infections and other autoimmune diseases were grounds for excluding patients. The diagnosis was founded upon clinical symptoms, serum thyroxine, TRAb, thyroid ultrasound and orbital computed tomography.

This TCR came from an adult man with Graves' ophthalmopathy. Input material: peripheral blood. The chain joins TRBV29-1 to TRBJ1-2; weak D call: TRBD1 (5 bases). Written as DNA, the CDR3 is TGCAGCAGTCCTCGGGACGGCCCTAACTATGGCTACACCTTC. Its protein is CSSPRDGPNYGYTF.